This is a list of T cell receptor beta chains from one sample in a study of OX40 agonist ivuxolimab in advanced cancers. Produced via immunoSEQ multiplex PCR; TCRdb's table is partial and in-frame only. The table lists about 86,000 clones, roughly 89% of them singletons. The specimen was CD4+ or CD8+ T cells sorted from blood, collected in a trial of the OX40 agonist ivuxolimab. Receptor source: an adult with an advanced solid tumor such as melanoma, head and neck, liver or kidney cancer. The CDR3 runs from the conserved cysteine through the conserved F or W.

length	V	CDR3
14	TRBV30	CAWSEDAGGTEAFF
13	TRBV5-6	CASSPLGGGELFF
17	TRBV4-2	CASSQVSAGGGQDTQYF
16	TRBV2	CASSSGTGEGNQPQHF
16	TRBV28	CASSRQREGGYNEQFF
15	TRBV18	CASSPTDSLGTEAFF
16	TRBV18	CASSFGTGDINYGYTF
14	TRBV10-1	CASSVTSGIDEQFF
12	TRBV6-6	CASRWTDYGYTF
12	TRBV29-1	CSGYRSYNEQFF
16	TRBV10-2	CASSGTGPTLGYGYTF
15	TRBV30	CAWSVRLANVYEQFF
12	TRBV4-1	CASSRDGYEQYF
18	TRBV23-1	CASTKRRQGRLNQETQYF
17	TRBV5-1	CASSLAVAGANTGELFF
16	TRBV5-1	CASIQTGDIPNNEQFF
17	TRBV5-1	CASSFPREGLAGYEQYF
15	TRBV9	CASSVARGSTDTQYF
14	TRBV19	CASSILSPTDTQYF
17	TRBV2	CASSPVRGDYSNQPQHF
13	TRBV27	CASSPRGNYGYTF
16	TRBV4-1	CASSQAGTRDNYSYTF
11	TRBV27	CASSQLGEQYF
15	TRBV27	CASSFVTLETYEQYF
15	TRBV4-1	CASSQTGASYNEQFF
16	TRBV5-1	CASSLRGLERTGELFF
15	TRBV2	CASSESGVYNEKLFF
13	TRBV7-8	CASSSPGNGPQHF
14	TRBV7-2	CASSLDQGGETQYF
13	TRBV7-2	CASSKDRVYEQYF
15	TRBV15	CATSSTMIRDREEFF
16	TRBV2	CASSGTGTSGLNIQYF
17	TRBV6-1	CASSESRGLLYTGELFF
15	TRBV19	CASTPEAAYYNEQFF
16	TRBV7-8	CASSLLGGSGTYEQYF
15	TRBV19	CASSIKATVQETQYF
16	TRBV19	CASSTLTASGGNTIYF
14	TRBV7-9	CASSPRTTRNEQFF
19	TRBV2	CASSESGTPGGSYNSPLHF
16	TRBV11-2	CASSLDAGDRNQPQHF
14	TRBV6-5	CASSYGLADYEQYF
11	TRBV27	CASGDNQPQHF
14	TRBV13	CASSLQGAGQPQHF
16	TRBV7-9	CASTSSVASGSYEQYF
14	TRBV6-1	CASSLQGETDTQYF
13	TRBV28	CASSLLLDYEQYF
15	TRBV28	CASSLYGGLRHEQYF
13	TRBV28	CASSLEAFQPQHF
12	TRBV6-1	CASRPRPYEQYF
15	TRBV9	CASSVMASGYNEQFF
17	TRBV19	CASNHLTGYYSNQPQHF
15	TRBV12-5	CASGLVSGFYNEQFF
13	TRBV27	CASSLGTGGGYTF